The text below deals with one T cell receptor (beta chain). Repertoires were generated with immunoSEQ multiplex PCR, while TCRdb's copy carries only in-frame clones and drops some. The table shows fewer than 85,000 clones, with 94% occurring only once. The CDR3 consists of 15 residues. V lost 1 base and J lost 5; bases outside the gene matches: 5. Germline CDR1 and CDR2: MGHRA and YSYEKL. The sample originates from a study of technical replicates of blood from a handful of donors. Sequenced sample: T cells isolated from PBMCs. The clonotype comes from a human donor in good health. The chain has TRBV4-1 and TRBJ1-5; TRBD1 matches at 7 bases. This chain's CDR3 is CASSQVPGGDQPQHF. DNA of the CDR3: TGCGCCAGCAGCCAAGTTCCAGGGGGAGATCAGCCCCAGCATTTT.